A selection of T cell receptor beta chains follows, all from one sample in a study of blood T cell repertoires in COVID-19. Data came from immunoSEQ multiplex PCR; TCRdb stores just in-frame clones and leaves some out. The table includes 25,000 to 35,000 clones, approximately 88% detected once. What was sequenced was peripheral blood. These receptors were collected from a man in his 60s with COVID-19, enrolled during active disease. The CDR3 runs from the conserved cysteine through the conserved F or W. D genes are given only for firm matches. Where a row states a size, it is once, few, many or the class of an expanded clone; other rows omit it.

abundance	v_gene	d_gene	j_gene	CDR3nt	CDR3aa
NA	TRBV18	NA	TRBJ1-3	TGTGCCAGCTCACCCCCAGGGGCATCTGGAAACACCATATATTTT	CASSPPGASGNTIYF
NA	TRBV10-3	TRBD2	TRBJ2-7	TGTGCCATCAGTGAAGCTAGCGGGACTCTCTACGAGCAGTACTTC	CAISEASGTLYEQYF
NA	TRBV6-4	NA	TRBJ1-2	TGTGCCAGCAGCAAACCCGGGTATGGCTACACCTTC	CASSKPGYGYTF
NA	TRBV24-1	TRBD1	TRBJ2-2	TGTGCCACCAGTGATTCCGGGACAGGGGTCACCGGGGAGCTGTTTTTT	CATSDSGTGVTGELFF
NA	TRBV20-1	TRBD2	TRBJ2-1	TGCAGTGCTAGTGGGTCTAGCGGGAGAGTGGGGAATGAGCAGTTCTTC	CSASGSSGRVGNEQFF
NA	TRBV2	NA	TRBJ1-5	TGTGCCAGCAGTGAAGTTCATAGCAATCAGCCCCAGCATTTT	CASSEVHSNQPQHF
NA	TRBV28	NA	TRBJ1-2	TGTGCCACTCTCCTCCCCGGTTCCGCGTCGAGCCGCTATGGCTACACCTTC	CATLLPGSASSRYGYTF
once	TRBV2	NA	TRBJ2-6	TGTGCCAGCAGTGACCTGGGCCCAAGCTCTGGGGCCAACGTCCTGACTTTC	CASSDLGPSSGANVLTF
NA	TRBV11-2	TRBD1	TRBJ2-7	TGTGCCAGCAGCATCGCGGACAGGGGGCTCGTCTACGAGCAGTACTTC	CASSIADRGLVYEQYF
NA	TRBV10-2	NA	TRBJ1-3	TGCGCCAGCAGTGACCACACAGGGAGCGCCTCTGGAAACACCATATATTTT	CASSDHTGSASGNTIYF
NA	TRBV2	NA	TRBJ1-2	TGTGCCAGCAGTGAATTCCCGGGACTACTGGGATACACCTTC	CASSEFPGLLGYTF
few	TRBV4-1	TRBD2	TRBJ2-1	TGCGCCAGCAGCCAAGTTTCATGGGGACTATCGAGTAACAATGAGCAGTTCTTC	CASSQVSWGLSSNNEQFF
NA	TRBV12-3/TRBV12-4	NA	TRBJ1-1	TGTGCCAGCAGACGTAGTCAGGGTGAAGCTTTCTTT	CASRRSQGEAFF
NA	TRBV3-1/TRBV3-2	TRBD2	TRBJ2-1	TGTGCCAGCAGCCAGGAGACTAGCGGTTACAATGAGCAGTTCTTC	CASSQETSGYNEQFF
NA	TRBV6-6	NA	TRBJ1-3	TGTGCCAGCAGTTGGGGCCCGGCCGGGGGAAACACCATATATTTT	CASSWGPAGGNTIYF
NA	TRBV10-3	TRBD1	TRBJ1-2	TGTGCCACACGTTCCCGACAGGGGAACTATGGCTACACCTTC	CATRSRQGNYGYTF
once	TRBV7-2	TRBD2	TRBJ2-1	TGTGCCAGCAGCCAAAAGCGGGAAAATCTGAATGAGCAGTTCTTC	CASSQKRENLNEQFF
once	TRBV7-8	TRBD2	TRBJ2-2	TGTGCCAGCAGCCGAGCGGGAGGGCCTTCCGGGGAGCTGTTTTTT	CASSRAGGPSGELFF
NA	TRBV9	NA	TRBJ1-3	TGTGCCAGCAGCGCCCAAGGTACGCAGGGGATCGGAAACACCATATATTTT	CASSAQGTQGIGNTIYF
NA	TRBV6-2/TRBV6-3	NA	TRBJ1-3	TGTGCCAGCAGTTACACAGGGATCGGAAACACCATATATTTT	CASSYTGIGNTIYF
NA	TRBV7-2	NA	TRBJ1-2	TGTGCCAGCAGCTTAGATGGAGGGAACTATGGCTACACCTTC	CASSLDGGNYGYTF
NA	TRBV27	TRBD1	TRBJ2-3	TGTGCCAGCAGTCGAGGACAGGGTAGCACAGATACGCAGTATTTT	CASSRGQGSTDTQYF
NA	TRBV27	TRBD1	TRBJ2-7	TGTGCCAGCAGAACGGGACAGGGGGCGAGCGAGCAGTACTTC	CASRTGQGASEQYF
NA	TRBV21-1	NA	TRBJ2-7	TGTGCCAGCAGCAAAACGGGGTCGGGCTACGAGCAGTACTTC	CASSKTGSGYEQYF
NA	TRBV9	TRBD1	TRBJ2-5	TGTGCCAGCAGCCCAAGGACAGGGTCTGGAGAGACCCAGTACTTC	CASSPRTGSGETQYF
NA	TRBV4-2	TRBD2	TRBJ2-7	TGTGCCAGCAGCCAAGACCGGACTAGCGGGAACCACGAGCAGTACTTC	CASSQDRTSGNHEQYF
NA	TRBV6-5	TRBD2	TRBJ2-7	TGTGCCAGCAGTTACAGCGGGGCGGAATACGAGCAGTACTTC	CASSYSGAEYEQYF
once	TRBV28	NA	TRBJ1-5	TGTGCCAGCAGTTCCCCTCACGGTCAGCCCCAGCATTTT	CASSSPHGQPQHF
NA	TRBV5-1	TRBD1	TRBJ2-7	TGCGCCAGCAGCCCACGGACAGGCACCTCCTACGAGCAGTACTTC	CASSPRTGTSYEQYF
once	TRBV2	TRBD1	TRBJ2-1	TGTGCCAGCAGCACAGGGGGCAATGAGCAGTTCTTC	CASSTGGNEQFF
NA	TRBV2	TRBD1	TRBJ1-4	TGTGCCAGCAGTGGCGGCGGGACAGGGAGTGAAAAACTGTTTTTT	CASSGGGTGSEKLFF
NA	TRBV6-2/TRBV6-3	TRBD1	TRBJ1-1	TGTGCCAGCAGTAAACGACAGGGGGCGCGTTACACTGAAGCTTTCTTT	CASSKRQGARYTEAFF
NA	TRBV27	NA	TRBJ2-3	TGTGCCAGCAGTTTATCGGCGGGAAGGGTAGATACGCAGTATTTT	CASSLSAGRVDTQYF
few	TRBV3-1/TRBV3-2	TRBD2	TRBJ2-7	TGTGCCAGCAGCCAAGGGACTAGGGAGATAGGGCAGTACTTC	CASSQGTREIGQYF